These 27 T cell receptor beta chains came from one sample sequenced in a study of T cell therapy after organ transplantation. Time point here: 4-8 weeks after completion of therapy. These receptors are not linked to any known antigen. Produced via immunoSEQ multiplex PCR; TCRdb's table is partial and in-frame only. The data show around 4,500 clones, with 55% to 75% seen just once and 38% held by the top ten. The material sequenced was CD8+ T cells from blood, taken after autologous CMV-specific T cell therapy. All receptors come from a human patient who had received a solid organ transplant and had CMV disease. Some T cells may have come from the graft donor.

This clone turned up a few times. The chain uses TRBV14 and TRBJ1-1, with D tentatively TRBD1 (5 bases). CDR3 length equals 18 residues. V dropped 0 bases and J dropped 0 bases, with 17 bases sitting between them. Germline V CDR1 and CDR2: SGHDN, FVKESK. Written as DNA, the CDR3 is TGTGCCAGCAGCCAAGAGAAGGGGCTGGGGTTTATGAACACTGAAGCTTTCTTT. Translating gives CASSQEKGLGFMNTEAFF. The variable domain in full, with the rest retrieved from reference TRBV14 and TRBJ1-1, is EAGVTQFPSHSVIEKGQTVTLRCDPISGHDNLYWYRRVMGKEIKFLLHFVKESKQDESGMPNNRFLAERTGGTYSTLKVQPAELEDSGVYFCASSQEKGLGFMNTEAFFGQGTRLTVV.

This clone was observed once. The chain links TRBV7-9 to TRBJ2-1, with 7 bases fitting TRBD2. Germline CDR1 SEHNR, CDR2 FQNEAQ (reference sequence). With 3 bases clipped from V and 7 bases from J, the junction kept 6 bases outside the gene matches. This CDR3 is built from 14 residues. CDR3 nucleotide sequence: TGTGCCAGCAGCTTTGGGGGAGCGGGGAATGAGCAGTTCTTC. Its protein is CASSFGGAGNEQFF.

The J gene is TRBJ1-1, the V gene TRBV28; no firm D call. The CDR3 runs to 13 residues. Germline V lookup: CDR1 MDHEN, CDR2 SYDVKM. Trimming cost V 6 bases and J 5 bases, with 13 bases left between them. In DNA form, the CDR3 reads TGTGCCAGCAGCCTCCTTCGTGATACTGAAGCTTTCTTT. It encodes CASSLLRDTEAFF.

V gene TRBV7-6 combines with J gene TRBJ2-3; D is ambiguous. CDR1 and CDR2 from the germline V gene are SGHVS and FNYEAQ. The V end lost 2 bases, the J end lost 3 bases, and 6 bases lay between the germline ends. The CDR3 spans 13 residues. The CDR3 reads CASSLFFTDTQYF. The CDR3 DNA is TGTGCCAGCAGCTTATTTTTTACAGATACGCAGTATTTT.

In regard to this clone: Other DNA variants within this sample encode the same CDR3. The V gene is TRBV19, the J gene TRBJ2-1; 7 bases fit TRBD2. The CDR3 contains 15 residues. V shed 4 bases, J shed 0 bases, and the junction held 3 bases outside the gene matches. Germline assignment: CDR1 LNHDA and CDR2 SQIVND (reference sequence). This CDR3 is CASSRGGSSYNEQFF. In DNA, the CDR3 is TGTGCCAGTAGTAGGGGCGGGAGCTCCTACAATGAGCAGTTCTTC.

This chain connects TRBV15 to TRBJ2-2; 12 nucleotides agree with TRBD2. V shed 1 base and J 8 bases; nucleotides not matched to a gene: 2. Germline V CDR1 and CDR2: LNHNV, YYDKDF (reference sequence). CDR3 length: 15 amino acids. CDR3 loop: CATSRGGLAGGELFF. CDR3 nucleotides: TGTGCCACCAGCAGAGGGGGACTAGCGGGTGGGGAGCTGTTTTTT.

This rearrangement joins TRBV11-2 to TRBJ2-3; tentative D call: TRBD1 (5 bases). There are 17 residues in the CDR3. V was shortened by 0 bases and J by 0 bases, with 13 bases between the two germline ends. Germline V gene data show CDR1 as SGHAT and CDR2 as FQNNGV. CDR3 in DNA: TGTGCCAGCAGCTTAGAATTCAGGGCGCGAAGCACAGATACGCAGTATTTT. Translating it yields CASSLEFRARSTDTQYF.

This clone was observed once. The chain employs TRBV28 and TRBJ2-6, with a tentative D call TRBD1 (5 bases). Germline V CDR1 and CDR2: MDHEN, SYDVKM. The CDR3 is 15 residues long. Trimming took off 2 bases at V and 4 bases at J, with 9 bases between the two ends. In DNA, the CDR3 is TGTGCCAGCAGTTTAAGTTGGGGCGGGGCCAACGTCCTGACTTTC. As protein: CASSLSWGGANVLTF.

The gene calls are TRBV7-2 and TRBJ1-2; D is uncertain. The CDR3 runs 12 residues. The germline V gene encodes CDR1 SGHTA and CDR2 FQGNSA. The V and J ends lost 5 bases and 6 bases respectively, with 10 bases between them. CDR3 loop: CASSPRSHGYTF. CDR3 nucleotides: TGTGCCAGCAGCCCACGCTCGCATGGCTACACCTTC.

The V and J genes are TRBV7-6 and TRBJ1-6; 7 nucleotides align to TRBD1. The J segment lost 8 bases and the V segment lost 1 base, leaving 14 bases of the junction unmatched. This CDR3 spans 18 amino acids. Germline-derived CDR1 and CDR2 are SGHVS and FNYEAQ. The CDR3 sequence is CASSLVPPGQVPYSPLHF. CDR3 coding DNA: TGTGCCAGCAGCTTAGTACCTCCAGGACAGGTCCCTTATTCACCCCTCCACTTT. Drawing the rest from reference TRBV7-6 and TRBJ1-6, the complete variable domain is GAGVSQSPRYKVTKRGQDVALRCDPISGHVSLYWYRQALGQGPEFLTYFNYEAQQDKSGLPNDRFSAERPEGSISTLTIQRTEQRDSAMYRCASSLVPPGQVPYSPLHFGNGTRLTVT.

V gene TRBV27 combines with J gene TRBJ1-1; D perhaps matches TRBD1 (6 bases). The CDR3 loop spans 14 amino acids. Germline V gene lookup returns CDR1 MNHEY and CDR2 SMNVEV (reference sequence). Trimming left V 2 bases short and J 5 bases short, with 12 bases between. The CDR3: CASSLGPGETEAFF. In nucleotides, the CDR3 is TGTGCCAGCAGTTTAGGTCCAGGGGAAACTGAAGCTTTCTTT.

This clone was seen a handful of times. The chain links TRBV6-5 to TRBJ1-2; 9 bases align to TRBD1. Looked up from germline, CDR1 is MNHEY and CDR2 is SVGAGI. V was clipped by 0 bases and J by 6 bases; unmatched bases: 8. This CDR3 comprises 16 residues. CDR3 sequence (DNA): TGTGCCAGCAGTTACTCGAATACAGGGGGCGCGAATGGCTACACCTTC. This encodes CASSYSNTGGANGYTF.

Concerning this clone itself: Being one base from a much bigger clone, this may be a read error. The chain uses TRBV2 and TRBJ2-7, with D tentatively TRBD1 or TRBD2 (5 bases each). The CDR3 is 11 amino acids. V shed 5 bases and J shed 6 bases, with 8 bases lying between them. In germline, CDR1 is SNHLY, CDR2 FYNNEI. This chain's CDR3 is CASSFGGEQYF. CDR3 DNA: TGTGCCAGCAGTTTTGGGGGCGAGCAGTACTTC.

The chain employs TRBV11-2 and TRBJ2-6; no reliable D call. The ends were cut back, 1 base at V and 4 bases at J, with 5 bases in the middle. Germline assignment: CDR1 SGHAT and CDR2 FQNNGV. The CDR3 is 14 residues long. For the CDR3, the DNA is TGTGCCAGCAGCTTAGGGCGCGGGGCCAACGTCCTGACTTTC. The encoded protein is CASSLGRGANVLTF.

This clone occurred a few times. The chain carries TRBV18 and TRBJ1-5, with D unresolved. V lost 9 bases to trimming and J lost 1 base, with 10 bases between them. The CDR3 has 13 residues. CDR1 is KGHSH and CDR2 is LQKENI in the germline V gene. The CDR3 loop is CASAAGSNQPQHF. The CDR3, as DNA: TGTGCCAGTGCAGCGGGAAGCAATCAGCCCCAGCATTTT.

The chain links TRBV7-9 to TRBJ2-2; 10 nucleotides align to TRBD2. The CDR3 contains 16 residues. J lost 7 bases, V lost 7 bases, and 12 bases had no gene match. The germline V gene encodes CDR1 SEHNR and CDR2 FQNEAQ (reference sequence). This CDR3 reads CASIELASGSDGELFF. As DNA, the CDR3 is TGTGCCAGCATCGAATTGGCTAGCGGGAGTGACGGGGAGCTGTTTTTT.

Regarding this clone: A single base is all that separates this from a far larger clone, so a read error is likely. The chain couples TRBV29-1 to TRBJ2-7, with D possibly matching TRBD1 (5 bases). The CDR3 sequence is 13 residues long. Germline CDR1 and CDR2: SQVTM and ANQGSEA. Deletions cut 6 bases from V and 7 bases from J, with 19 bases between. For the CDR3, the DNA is TGCAGCGTCCACAGGAGCTCCTACAATGAGCAGTACTTC. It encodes CSVHRSSYNEQYF.

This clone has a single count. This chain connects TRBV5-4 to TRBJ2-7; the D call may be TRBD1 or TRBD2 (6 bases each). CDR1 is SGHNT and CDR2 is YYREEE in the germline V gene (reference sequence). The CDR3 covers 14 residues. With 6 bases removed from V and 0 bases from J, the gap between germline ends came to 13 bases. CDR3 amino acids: CASNSEGDSYEQYF. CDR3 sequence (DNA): TGTGCCAGCAATTCGGAGGGGGACTCCTACGAGCAGTACTTC.

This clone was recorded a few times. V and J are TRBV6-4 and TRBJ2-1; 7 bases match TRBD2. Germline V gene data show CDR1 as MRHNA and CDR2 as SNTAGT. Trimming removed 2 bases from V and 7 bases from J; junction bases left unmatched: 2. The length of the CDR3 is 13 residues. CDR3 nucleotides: TGTGCCAGCAGTGACACTAGCGTAAATGAGCAGTTCTTC. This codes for CASSDTSVNEQFF.

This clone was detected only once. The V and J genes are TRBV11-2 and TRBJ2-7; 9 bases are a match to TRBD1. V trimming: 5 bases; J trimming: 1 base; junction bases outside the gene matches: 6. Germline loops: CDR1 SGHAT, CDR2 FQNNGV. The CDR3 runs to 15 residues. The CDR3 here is CASSVGTGLSYEQYF. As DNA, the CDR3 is TGTGCCAGCAGCGTCGGGACAGGGTTGTCCTACGAGCAGTACTTC.

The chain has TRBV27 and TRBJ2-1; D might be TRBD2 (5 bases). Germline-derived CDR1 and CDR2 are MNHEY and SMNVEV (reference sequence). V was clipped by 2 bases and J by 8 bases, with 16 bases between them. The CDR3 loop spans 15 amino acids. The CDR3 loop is CASSLGVYFGDEQFF. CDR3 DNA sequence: TGTGCCAGCAGTTTAGGAGTTTACTTCGGGGATGAGCAGTTCTTC.

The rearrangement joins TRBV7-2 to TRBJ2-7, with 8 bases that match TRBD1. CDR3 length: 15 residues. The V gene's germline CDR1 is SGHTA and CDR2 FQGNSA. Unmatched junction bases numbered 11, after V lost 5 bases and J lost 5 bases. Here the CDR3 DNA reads TGTGCCAGCAGCGCATACCCCGGGACAGGAGACGAGCAGTACTTC. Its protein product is CASSAYPGTGDEQYF. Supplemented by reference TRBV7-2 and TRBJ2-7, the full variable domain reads GAGVSQSPSNKVTEKGKDVELRCDPISGHTALYWYRQSLGQGLEFLIYFQGNSAPDKSGLPSDRFSAERTGGSVSTLTIQRTQQEDSAVYLCASSAYPGTGDEQYFGPGTRLTVT.

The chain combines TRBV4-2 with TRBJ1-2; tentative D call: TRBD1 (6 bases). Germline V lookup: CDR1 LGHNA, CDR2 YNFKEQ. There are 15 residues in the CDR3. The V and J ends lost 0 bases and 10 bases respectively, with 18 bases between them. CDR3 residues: CASSQDSGGEFVYTF. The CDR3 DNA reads TGTGCCAGCAGCCAAGATTCCGGGGGCGAGTTTGTCTACACCTTC.

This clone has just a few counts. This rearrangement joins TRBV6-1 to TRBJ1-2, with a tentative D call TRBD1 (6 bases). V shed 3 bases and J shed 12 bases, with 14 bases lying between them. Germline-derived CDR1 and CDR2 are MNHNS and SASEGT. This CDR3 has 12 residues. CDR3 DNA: TGTGCCAGCAGTGATTGGGGGCTGGACGACACCTTC. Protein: CASSDWGLDDTF.

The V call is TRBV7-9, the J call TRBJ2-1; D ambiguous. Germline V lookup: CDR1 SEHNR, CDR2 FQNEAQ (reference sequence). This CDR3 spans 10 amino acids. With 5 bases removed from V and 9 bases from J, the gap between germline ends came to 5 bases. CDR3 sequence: CASSMSEQFF. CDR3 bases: TGTGCCAGCAGCATGAGTGAGCAGTTCTTC.

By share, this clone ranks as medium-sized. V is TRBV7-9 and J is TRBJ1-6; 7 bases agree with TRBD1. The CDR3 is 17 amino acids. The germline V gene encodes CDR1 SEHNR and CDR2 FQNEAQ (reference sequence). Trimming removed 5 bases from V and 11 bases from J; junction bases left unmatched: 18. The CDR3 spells CASSTQDREGTRAPLHF. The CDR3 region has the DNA TGTGCCAGCAGCACCCAAGACAGGGAAGGGACTCGGGCACCCCTCCACTTT. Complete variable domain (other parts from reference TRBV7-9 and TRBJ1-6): DTGVSQNPRHKITKRGQNVTFRCDPISEHNRLYWYRQTLGQGPEFLTYFQNEAQLEKSRLLSDRFSAERPKGSFSTLEIQRTEQGDSAMYLCASSTQDREGTRAPLHFGNGTRLTVT.

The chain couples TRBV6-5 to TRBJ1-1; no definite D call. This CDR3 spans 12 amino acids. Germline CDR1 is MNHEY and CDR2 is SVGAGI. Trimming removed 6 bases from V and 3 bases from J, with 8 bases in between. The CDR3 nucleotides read TGTGCCAGCAGCCCGGGCTACACTGAAGCTTTCTTT. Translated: CASSPGYTEAFF.